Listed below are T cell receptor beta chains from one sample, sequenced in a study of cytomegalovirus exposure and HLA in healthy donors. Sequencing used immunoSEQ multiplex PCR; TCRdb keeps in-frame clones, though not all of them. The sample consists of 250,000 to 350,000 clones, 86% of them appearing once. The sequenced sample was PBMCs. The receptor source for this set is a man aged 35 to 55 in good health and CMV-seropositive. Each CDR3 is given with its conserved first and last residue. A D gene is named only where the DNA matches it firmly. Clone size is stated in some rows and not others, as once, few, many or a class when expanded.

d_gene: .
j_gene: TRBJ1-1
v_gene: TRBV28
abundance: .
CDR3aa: CASSSGIRGRNTEAFF
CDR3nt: TGTGCCAGCAGTTCAGGGATTAGGGGCCGTAACACTGAAGCTTTCTTT

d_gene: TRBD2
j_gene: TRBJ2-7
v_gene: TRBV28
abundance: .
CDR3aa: CASSTRTSGVTYEQYF
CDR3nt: TGTGCCAGCAGTACAAGGACTAGCGGGGTGACCTACGAGCAGTACTTC

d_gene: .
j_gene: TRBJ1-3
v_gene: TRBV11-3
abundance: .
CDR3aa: CASSLTRGDTIYF
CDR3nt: TGTGCCAGCAGCTTAACTCGCGGGGACACCATATATTTT

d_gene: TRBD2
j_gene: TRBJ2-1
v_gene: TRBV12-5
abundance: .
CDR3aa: CASGLAGINNEQFF
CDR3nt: TGTGCTAGTGGTTTAGCGGGGATTAACAATGAGCAGTTCTTC

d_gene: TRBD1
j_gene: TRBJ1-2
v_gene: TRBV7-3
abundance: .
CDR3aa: CASSPRQGANYGYTF
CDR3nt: TGTGCCAGCAGCCCCCGACAGGGAGCTAACTATGGCTACACCTTC

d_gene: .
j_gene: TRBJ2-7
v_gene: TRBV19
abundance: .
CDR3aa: CASTESSDAYEQYF
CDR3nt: TGTGCCAGTACCGAATCTAGTGACGCCTACGAGCAGTACTTC

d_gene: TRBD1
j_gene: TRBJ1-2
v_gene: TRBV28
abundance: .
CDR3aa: CASRTRGFGQGSYGYTF
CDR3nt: TGTGCCAGCAGAACAAGGGGCTTTGGACAGGGGTCCTATGGCTACACCTTC

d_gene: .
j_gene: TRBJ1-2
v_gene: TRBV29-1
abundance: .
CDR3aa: CSDAPAGGYTF
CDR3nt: TGCAGCGACGCCCCAGCGGGTGGCTACACCTTC

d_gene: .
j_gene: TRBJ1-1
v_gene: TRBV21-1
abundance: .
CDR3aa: CASSKRGGAYTEAFF
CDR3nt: TGTGCCAGCAGCAAACGAGGGGGGGCGTATACTGAAGCTTTCTTT

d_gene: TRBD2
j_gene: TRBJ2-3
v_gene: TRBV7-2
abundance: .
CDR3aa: CASSLGLAGTDTQYF
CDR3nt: TGTGCCAGCAGCTTAGGCCTAGCGGGCACAGATACGCAGTATTTT

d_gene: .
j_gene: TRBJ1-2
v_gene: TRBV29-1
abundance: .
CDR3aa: CSVAGLGRDGYTF
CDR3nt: TGCAGCGTCGCGGGACTCGGCAGGGATGGCTACACCTTC

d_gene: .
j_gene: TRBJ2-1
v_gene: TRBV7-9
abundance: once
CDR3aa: CASRVHNEQFF
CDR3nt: TGTGCCAGCAGAGTACATAATGAGCAGTTCTTC

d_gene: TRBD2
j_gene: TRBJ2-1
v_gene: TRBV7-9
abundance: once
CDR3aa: CASSPSVVAGSYNEQFF
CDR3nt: TGTGCCAGCAGCCCGAGCGTGGTAGCGGGGTCCTACAATGAGCAGTTCTTC

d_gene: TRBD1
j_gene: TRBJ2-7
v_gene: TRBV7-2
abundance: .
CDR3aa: CASRKRQGVNEQYF
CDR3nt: TGTGCCAGCAGGAAAAGACAGGGGGTAAACGAGCAGTACTTC

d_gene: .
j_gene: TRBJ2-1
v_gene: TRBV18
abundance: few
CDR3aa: CASSPVARRDNNEQFF
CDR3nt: TGTGCCAGCTCACCAGTTGCGAGGCGGGATAACAATGAGCAGTTCTTC

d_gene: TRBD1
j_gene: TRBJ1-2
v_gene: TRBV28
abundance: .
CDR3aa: CASSLGGTDLSYGYTF
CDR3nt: TGTGCCAGCAGTTTAGGGGGGACAGATCTTAGCTATGGCTACACCTTC

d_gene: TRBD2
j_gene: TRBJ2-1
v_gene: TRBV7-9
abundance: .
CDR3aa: CASTLAGEYNEQFF
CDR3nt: TGTGCCAGCACCCTAGCGGGAGAATACAATGAGCAGTTCTTC

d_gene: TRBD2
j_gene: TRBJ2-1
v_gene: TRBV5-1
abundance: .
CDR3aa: CASSLGVAGGFDEQFF
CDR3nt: TGCGCCAGCAGCTTGGGGGTAGCGGGAGGGTTCGATGAGCAGTTCTTC

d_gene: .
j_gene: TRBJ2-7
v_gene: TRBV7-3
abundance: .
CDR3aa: CASSPRGSSYEQYF
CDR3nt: TGTGCCAGCAGCCCCAGGGGTAGCTCCTACGAGCAGTACTTC

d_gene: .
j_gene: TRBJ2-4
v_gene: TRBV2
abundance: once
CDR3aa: CASSPLLAEQYF
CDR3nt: TGTGCCAGCAGTCCACTACTAGCAGAGCAGTACTTC

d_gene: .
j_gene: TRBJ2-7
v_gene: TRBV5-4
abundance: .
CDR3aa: CASSFYGTVLYF
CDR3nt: TGTGCCAGCAGCTTCTACGGGACTGTGTTGTACTTC

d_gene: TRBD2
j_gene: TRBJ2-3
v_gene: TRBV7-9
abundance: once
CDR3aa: CASSIPSGRVGDTQYF
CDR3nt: TGTGCCAGCAGCATACCCAGCGGGAGGGTCGGAGATACGCAGTATTTT

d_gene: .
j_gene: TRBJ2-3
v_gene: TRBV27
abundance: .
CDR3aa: CASSFSPDTQYF
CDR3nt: TGTGCCAGCAGTTTCAGTCCAGATACGCAGTATTTT

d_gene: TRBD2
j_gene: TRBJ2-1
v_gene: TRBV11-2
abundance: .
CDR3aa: CASRFTGLAGRSYNEQFF
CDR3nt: TGTGCCAGCAGGTTTACGGGACTAGCGGGTCGCTCCTACAATGAGCAGTTCTTC

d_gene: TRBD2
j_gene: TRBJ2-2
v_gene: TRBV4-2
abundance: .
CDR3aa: CASSQAGGPGTGELFF
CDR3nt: TGTGCCAGCAGCCAAGCGGGAGGGCCCGGCACCGGGGAGCTGTTTTTT

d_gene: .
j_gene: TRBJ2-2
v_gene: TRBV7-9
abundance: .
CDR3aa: CSSSLGQISSTGELFF
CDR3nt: TGTTCCAGCAGCTTAGGACAGATCTCCAGCACCGGGGAGCTGTTTTTT

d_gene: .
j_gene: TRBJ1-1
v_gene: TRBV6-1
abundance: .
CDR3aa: CASSNRVNTEAFF
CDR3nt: TGTGCCAGCAGTAACAGGGTGAACACTGAAGCTTTCTTT

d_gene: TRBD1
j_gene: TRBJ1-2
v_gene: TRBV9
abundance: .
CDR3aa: CASSEQGAENGYTF
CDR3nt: TGTGCCAGCAGCGAACAGGGGGCGGAGAATGGCTACACCTTC

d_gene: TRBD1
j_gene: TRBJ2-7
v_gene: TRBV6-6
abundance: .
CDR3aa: CASSYSGGTGTSF
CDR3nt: TGTGCCAGCAGTTACTCTGGGGGGACAGGGACGAGCTTC

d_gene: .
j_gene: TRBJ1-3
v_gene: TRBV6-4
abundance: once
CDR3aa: CASSDDHGNTMYF
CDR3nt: TGTGCCAGCAGTGACGACCACGGGAACACCATGTATTTT

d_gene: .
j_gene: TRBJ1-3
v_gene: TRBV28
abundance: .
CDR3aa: CASRPGVSGNTIYF
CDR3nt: TGTGCCAGCAGACCCGGGGTATCTGGAAACACCATATATTTT

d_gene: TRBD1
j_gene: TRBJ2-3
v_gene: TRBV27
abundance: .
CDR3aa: CASSLWGTGDDTDTQYF
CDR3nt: TGTGCCAGCAGTTTATGGGGGACAGGGGATGACACAGATACGCAGTATTTT

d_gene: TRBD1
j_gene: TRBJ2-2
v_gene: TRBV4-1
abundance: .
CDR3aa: CASSLTGTGFVAGELFF
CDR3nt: TGCGCCAGCAGCCTCACTGGGACAGGGTTCGTGGCCGGGGAGCTGTTTTTT